This T cell receptor (beta chain) was recovered during a study of T cell responses to AZD1222 COVID-19 vaccine. Profiled with immunoSEQ multiplex PCR; TCRdb holds only in-frame clones, not every one. The table includes about 160,000 clones, 90% to 95% detected once. This CDR3 is built from 15 residues. Germline CDR1 is SEHNR and CDR2 is FQNEAQ (reference sequence). V dropped 3 bases and J dropped 4; count of bases not matched to a gene: 5. The receptor's source is an adult who received the AZD1222 COVID-19 vaccine. The chain couples TRBV7-9 to TRBJ1-4, with TRBD1 matching over 7 bases. The starting material was peripheral blood, obtained 28 days after the second AZD1222 dose. The CDR3 nucleotides are TGTGCCAGCAGCTTCGGAGGGACAGTTAATGAAAAACTGTTTTTT. It specifies CASSFGGTVNEKLFF.